This T cell receptor (beta chain) was captured in a study of cytomegalovirus exposure and HLA in healthy donors (dated by TCRdb to between 2016 and 2019). Concerning the study at large: In an earlier analysis of approximately 500 of the donors, around 300 Gb of sequence data and approximately 100 million unique TCR beta sequences from about 180 million T cells were reported. Four to six DR-DQ haplotypes were handled as single units for association and clustering, since linkage in the cohort was strong. Along with the approximately 700-subject first cohort, a separate validation cohort of over a hundred different subjects was used. Among approximately 370 genotyped donors of the cohort, an average of about 240,000 unique TCR beta nucleotide sequences was sequenced per donor, of which about 19% were non-productive. Rather than using new phenotypic data, the later analysis identified candidate immune exposures from TCR beta sequences and from how often those sequences occurred across donors. Donor age, sex, ethnicity and CMV serostatus were compiled alongside the repertoire data. An earlier analysis of 587 of the donors used high-throughput TCR beta sequencing to judge whether each TCR beta V gene segment behaved as functional or pseudogenic. All discovery cohort repertoires had been generated using a single sequencing platform. Of the roughly 400 genotyped donors, about 80% fell in the genetic ancestry cluster associated with self-reported Caucasian donors. Roughly 300 gigabases of sequencing data and approximately 85 million unique TCR sequences were included in an early release covering 550 to 800 HLA-typed donors. HLA typing included class I and class II loci at four-digit resolution. Typing coverage differed by locus: A, B, C, DRB1 and DQB1 were typed in about 620-630 donors, DQA1 in roughly 500, DPA1 in 606, and DPB1 in roughly 470. To study patterns of TCR occurrence, a later analysis re-analyzed previously published TCR beta repertoires from around 700 donors and added high-resolution HLA genotyping. The T cell repertoires of several hundred subjects were profiled by immunosequencing and related to cytomegalovirus serostatus. A later genetic analysis took genome-wide SNP genotypes for about 55% of the 666 donors and used that subset as a discovery cohort. The study aimed to test whether signatures of past pathogen exposure could be identified by cataloging public T cell receptors. The study combined high-throughput TCR immunosequencing, statistical association of individual TCRs with disease status, and machine learning to predict cytomegalovirus infection status. The full study reports these points: Because counts were too low, roughly 16 rarely observed V segments, including chromosome 9 orphons, were excluded from the earlier analysis of 500 to 700 of the donors. A later analysis found that HLA-associated TCR beta chains were more clonally expanded and had lower generation probabilities than equally common non-associated chains. The authors suggested that the approach could potentially be generalized to other disease states and immunological phenotypes. An earlier analysis of roughly 570 of the donors showed that most TCR beta V segments appeared in productive rearrangements either about 87% or about 30% of the time, which broadly matched IMGT annotations. According to a later analysis, most CMV-associated TCR beta chains appeared to be HLA-restricted, and the HLA associations seemed to be driven largely by CMV exposure. According to a later genetic analysis, donors in an Asian-associated ancestry cluster had fewer N-insertions in productive TCRs than the approximately 650-donor mean. In vitro tests confirmed that three of the cytomegalovirus-associated TCR beta chains recognize cytomegalovirus antigens. In both the original and validation cohorts, the classifier was reported to diagnose cytomegalovirus status with high specificity and sensitivity. In the study, around 160 TCR beta chains were listed as associated with cytomegalovirus. The only immune exposure information available for the cohort was CMV serostatus. A cluster of highly shared sequence variants was judged likely to be a technical artifact of the sequencing pipeline. Strong co-occurrence of HLA alleles, especially DR and DQ, made assigning TCR associations to individual alleles difficult. In this cohort, only TCR beta chains were sequenced, and detectable features were limited by the absence of alpha or paired-chain data. An association between a missense DCLRE1C variant and V-gene and J-gene trimming of TCR beta chains was found in a later genetic analysis and replicated in an independent cohort. Across donors, most TCR sequences were observed very rarely, whereas some public TCRs were present in many individuals. A further reported finding was that TCR beta sequences accurately predicted the HLA-A and HLA-B alleles for most subjects in the first cohort. In a later analysis, several top co-occurrence clusters were reported to appear linked to parvovirus B19, influenza, CMV and Epstein-Barr virus. Because HLA typing was unavailable for some donors at each locus, only the typed subset was used in association tests. In a later analysis, the rate of TCR association differed among HLA loci, with DRB1 alleles having the most associated TCRs and HLA-C alleles having the fewest. The 87-base-pair reads could not distinguish some IMGT-functional V segments, including TRBV6-2 and TRBV6-3, so those segments were excluded. Correlated functional status among segregating V segments might be attributable to linkage disequilibrium, but an unknown experimental factor could not be ruled out. Specific HLA alleles were associated with roughly 17,000 TCR beta sequences at a false discovery rate of 0.05 in a later analysis. The presence/absence analyses assumed that sequencing depth was roughly uniform across donors, and that assumption may not be true.

Concerning this clone itself: Its antigen specificity is not known. Base qualities are not recorded, but no much larger clone differs from it by a single base.

Trimming costs V 7 bases and J 0 bases, and their ends lie 9 bases apart. The CDR3 contains 14 residues, cysteine and phenylalanine counted. Of the read, only the CDR3 DNA is kept; its 42 bases are in frame from base 1. From the germline V gene, CDR1 is SNHLY and CDR2 is FYNNEI. In total, about 650 healthy bone marrow donors made up the cohort. At the time of sampling, all cohort members were nominally healthy, though unrecorded immune exposures were likely present. The donor tested CMV seronegative and was one of the 352 seronegative cohort members. Each donor provided a peripheral blood sample, and peripheral blood mononuclear cells were used for TCR beta sequencing. Genomic DNA extraction from the blood cell samples was performed with the Qiagen DNeasy Blood Extraction Kit. Library preparation was by the immunoSEQ multiplex PCR assay. For the multiplex PCR, a mixture combining 60 forward primers for TCR Vbeta segments and 13 reverse primers for TCR Jbeta segments was used. The CDR3 region of rearranged TCR beta genes was amplified from genomic DNA with a multiplex PCR assay. The Illumina HiSeq System was used to sequence the amplified TCR beta libraries as 87-base-pair reads. In the original analysis: A later analysis tallied 75 million to 85 million unique TCR beta chains across the 666 repertoires, and approximately 11 million of those chains were shared by two or more donors. Raw reads were error-corrected and collapsed into unique sequences with a nearest-neighbor algorithm that merged closely related sequences to remove PCR and sequencing errors. Alignment of CDR3 sequences to IMGT reference sequences was used to assign V, D and J gene segments. Each retained sequence needed at least a six-nucleotide match to both a V gene segment and a J gene segment. Rearrangements were called productive when the CDR3 lacked stop codons and stayed in frame with V and J; all others were non-productive. Following IMGT convention, CDR3 was defined as the stretch from the second conserved V-encoded cysteine to the conserved J-encoded phenylalanine. The earlier analysis of 450 to 750 of the donors excluded any sequence lacking an unambiguous match to a single V gene segment. In an earlier analysis of about 590 of the donors, a V segment was called functional when productive rearrangements were above 56.7%, and segregating when the standard deviation between donors exceeded 5%. A statistical classification framework was developed to diagnose cytomegalovirus status using the catalog of TCR beta chain sequences. In a later analysis, V and J genes were assigned by comparing TCR nucleotide sequences against IMGT/GENE-DB human TR gene sequences. In a later analysis, CDR3 sequences and most-parsimonious VDJ recombination scenarios were assigned using the TCRdist pipeline. In a later analysis, every TCR beta chain was defined by the combination of its CDR3 amino acid sequence and its V-gene family, and reads without a unique V-gene family were dropped. As a way to deal with suspected cross-contamination and a sequencing artifact, a later analysis dropped hundreds of nucleotide sequences that were highly shared and had low generation probability. A later analysis calculated a clonal expansion index for each public chain from normalized within-repertoire ranks of inferred template counts. A later analysis computed generation probabilities with a VDJ recombination model fitted to out-of-frame rearrangements, and checked the results against IGoR. A later analysis scored TCR-TCR, TCR-HLA and TCR-CMV co-occurrence with hypergeometric tests, applying a repertoire-size bias correction to TCR pairs. To estimate false discovery rates, a later analysis permuted the HLA or CMV assignments 20 times. A later analysis grouped co-occurring TCRs with DBSCAN, adding TCRdist sequence similarity when clustering within HLA-allele-positive subsets. Repertoires with fewer than 30,000 or more than 120,000 public chains were left out of co-occurrence clustering, as were five repertoires with anomalous nucleotide sharing. Imported from immuneACCESS, the table was reduced by TCRdb to in-frame sequences with V and J called. These copies leave out some clones; in studies compared against another copy, an unresolved V gene accounts for under half, and the cause of the remainder is not known. That table supplies the V and J calls and clone size; D and trimming were determined from the DNA. Present in this sample are 45,000 to 65,000 clones, about 84% of which were seen just once. The ten largest clones capture approximately 1.4% of the sample.

The chain uses TRBV2 and TRBJ2-2; the D segment could be TRBD2, given 5 matching bases. Material: PBMCs. The TCR comes from a man aged 25 to 45 in good health and CMV-seronegative. The CDR3 in this case is CASKRGPNTGELFF. The DNA is TGTGCCAGCAAACGCGGGCCGAACACCGGGGAGCTGTTTTTT.